Following are 6 T cell receptor beta chains from one sample sequenced in a study of shared clonotypes between healthy human individuals. Assay: immunoSEQ multiplex PCR; the TCRdb copy retains only in-frame clones and omits some. The table has about 730,000 clones, over 55% seen once. The sequencing sample was made of memory CD4+ T cells sorted from blood. This sample's subset: CD45RA-negative fraction. These receptors all come from a woman aged 30 to 39 in good health.

This rearrangement joins TRBV28 to TRBJ1-5, with a weak D call TRBD1 (5 bases). The germline CDR1 and CDR2 sequences are MDHEN and SYDVKM. V was clipped by 1 base and J by 1 base, with 8 bases between them. The CDR3 runs to 15 residues. The CDR3 loop reads CASSLSGPSNQPQHF. CDR3 nucleotide sequence: TGTGCCAGCAGTTTATCAGGGCCAAGCAATCAGCCCCAGCATTTT.

This clone was seen just once. The J gene is TRBJ2-5, the V gene TRBV28, with D perhaps matching TRBD2 (5 bases). The CDR3 has 14 residues. V was pared by 2 bases and J by 4 bases, with 11 bases between. The germline CDR1 and CDR2 sequences are MDHEN and SYDVKM. CDR3 amino acids: CASSLVGDLETQYF. The CDR3 DNA follows: TGTGCCAGCAGTTTAGTGGGAGATTTAGAGACCCAGTACTTC.

The gene calls are TRBV5-5 and TRBJ1-2, with a weak D call TRBD1 (6 bases). V was shortened by 0 bases and J by 2 bases, with 14 bases between the two germline ends. This CDR3 region has 16 residues. CDR1 SGHKS and CDR2 YYEKEE come from the germline V gene (reference sequence). The chain's CDR3 is CASSLAGSGGNYGYTF. The CDR3 DNA reads as TGTGCCAGCAGCTTGGCCGGCTCGGGGGGCAACTATGGCTACACCTTC.

The rearrangement uses TRBV2 and TRBJ1-2; no clear D gene. Germline CDR1 is SNHLY and CDR2 is FYNNEI. Trimming shortened V by 7 bases and J by 4 bases, and 10 bases separated the two germline ends. There are 12 residues in the CDR3. This CDR3 reads CASKNSAYGYTF. The CDR3 DNA sequence: TGTGCCAGCAAAAACAGTGCCTATGGCTACACCTTC.

The chain couples TRBV15 to TRBJ2-3; TRBD2 aligns across 14 bases. Germline loops: CDR1 LNHNV, CDR2 YYDKDF (reference sequence). The J segment lost 4 bases and the V segment lost 8 bases, leaving 8 bases of the junction unmatched. There are 16 residues in the CDR3. CDR3 in DNA: TGTGCCACCTCGTGGGGGACTAGCGGGAGTTCAGATACGCAGTATTTT. This codes for CATSWGTSGSSDTQYF.

V and J are TRBV29-1 and TRBJ2-3; D tentatively fits TRBD1 or TRBD2 (5 bases each). The CDR3 runs 13 residues. V was clipped by 5 bases and J by 6 bases, with 15 bases between them. Germline V gene lookup returns CDR1 SQVTM and CDR2 ANQGSEA. CDR3 protein: CSVFGFWDDTQYF. CDR3 DNA: TGCAGCGTTTTCGGGTTCTGGGACGATACGCAGTATTTT.